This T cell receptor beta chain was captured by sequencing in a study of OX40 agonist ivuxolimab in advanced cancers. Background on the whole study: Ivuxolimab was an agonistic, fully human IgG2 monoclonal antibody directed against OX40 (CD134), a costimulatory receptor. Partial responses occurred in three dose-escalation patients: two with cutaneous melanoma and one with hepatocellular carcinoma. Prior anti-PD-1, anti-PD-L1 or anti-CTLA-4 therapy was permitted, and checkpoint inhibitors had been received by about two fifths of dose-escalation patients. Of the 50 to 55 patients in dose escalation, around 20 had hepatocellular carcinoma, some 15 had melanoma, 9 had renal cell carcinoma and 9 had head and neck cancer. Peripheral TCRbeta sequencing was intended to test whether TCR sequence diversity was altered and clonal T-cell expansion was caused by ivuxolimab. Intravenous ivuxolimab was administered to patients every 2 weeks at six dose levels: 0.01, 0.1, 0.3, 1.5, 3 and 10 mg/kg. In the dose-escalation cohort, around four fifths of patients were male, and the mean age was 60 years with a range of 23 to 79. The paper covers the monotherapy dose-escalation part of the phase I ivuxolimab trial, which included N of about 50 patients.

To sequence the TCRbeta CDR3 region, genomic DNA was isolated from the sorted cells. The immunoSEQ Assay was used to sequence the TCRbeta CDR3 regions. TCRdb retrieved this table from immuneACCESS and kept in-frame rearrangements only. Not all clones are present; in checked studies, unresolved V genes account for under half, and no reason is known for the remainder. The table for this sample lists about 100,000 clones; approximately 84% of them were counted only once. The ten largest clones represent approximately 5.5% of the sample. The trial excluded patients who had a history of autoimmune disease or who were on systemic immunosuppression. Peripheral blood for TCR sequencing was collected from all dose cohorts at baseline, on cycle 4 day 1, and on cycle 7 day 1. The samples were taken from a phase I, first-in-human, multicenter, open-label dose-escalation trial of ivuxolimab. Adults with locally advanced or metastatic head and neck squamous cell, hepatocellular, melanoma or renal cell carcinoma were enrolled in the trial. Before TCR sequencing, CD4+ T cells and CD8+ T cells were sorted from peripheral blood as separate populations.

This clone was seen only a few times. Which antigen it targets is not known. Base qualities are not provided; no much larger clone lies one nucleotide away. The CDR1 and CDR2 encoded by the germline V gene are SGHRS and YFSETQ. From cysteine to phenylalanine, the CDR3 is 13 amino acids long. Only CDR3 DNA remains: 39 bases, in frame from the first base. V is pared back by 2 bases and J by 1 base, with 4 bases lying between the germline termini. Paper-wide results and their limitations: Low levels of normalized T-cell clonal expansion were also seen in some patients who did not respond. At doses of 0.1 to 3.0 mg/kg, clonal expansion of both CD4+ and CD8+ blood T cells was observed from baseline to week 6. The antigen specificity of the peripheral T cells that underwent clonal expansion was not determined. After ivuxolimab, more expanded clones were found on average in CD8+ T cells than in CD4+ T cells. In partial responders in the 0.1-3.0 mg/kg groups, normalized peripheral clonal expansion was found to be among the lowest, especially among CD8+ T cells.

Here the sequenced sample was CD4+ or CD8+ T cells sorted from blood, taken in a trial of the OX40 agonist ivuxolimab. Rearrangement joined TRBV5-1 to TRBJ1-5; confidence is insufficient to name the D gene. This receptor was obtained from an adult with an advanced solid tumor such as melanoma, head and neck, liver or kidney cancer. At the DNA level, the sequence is TGCGCCAGCAGCTTTGGCAGCAATCAGCCCCAGCATTTT. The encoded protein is CASSFGSNQPQHF.